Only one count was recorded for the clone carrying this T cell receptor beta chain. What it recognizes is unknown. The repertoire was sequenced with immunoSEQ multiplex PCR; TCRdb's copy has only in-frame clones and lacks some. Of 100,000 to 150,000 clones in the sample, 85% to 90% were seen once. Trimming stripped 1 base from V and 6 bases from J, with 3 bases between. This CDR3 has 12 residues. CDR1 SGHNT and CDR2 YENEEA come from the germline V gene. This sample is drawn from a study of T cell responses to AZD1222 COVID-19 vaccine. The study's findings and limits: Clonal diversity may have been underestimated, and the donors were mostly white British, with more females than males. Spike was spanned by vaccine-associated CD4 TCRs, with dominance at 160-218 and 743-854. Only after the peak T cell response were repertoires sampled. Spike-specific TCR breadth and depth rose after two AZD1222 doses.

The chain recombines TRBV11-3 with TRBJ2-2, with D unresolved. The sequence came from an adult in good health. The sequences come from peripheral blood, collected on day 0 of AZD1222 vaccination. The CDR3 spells CASSLGPGELFF. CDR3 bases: TGTGCCAGCAGCTTAGGGCCCGGGGAGCTGTTTTTT.